This T cell receptor beta chain was recorded in a study of blood T cell repertoires in COVID-19 (TCRdb year 2020). With regard to the full study: Collaborator samples came from the United States, Italy and Spain and covered acute and convalescent phases of COVID-19. The prospective study material was composed of cDNA or gDNA derived from T cells, B-cell-depleted T cells, or PBMCs. Where available, HLA class I and class II types were taken from metadata supplied by the sample provider and were not determined by assay-based typing. Samples were obtained from the ongoing ImmuneRACE study (first 160 participants) and from 1,000 to 1,500 subjects provided by 6 global collaborators. The repertoires were released in a freely available public database intended as a resource for research on the immune response to SARS-CoV-2. Deeply sampled blood TCRbeta repertoires from subjects exposed to, actively infected with, or recovered from COVID-19 were included in the dataset. Sample metadata almost always included a de-identified subject ID, COVID-19 status, age in years and sex. Points the paper makes about the study in general: The amount of clinical and demographic metadata varied by source and participant and was provided uncurated.

Each collaborating institution followed its own protocols to collect whole blood in K2EDTA tubes. Collaborator samples were shipped for TCRbeta analysis as frozen whole blood, isolated PBMCs, or DNA extracted from either sample type. Notes on this clone: Its antigen is not yet known. No qualities accompany the bases; no much larger clone lies one base away.

TCRbeta CDR3 regions were amplified from genomic DNA using the immunoSEQ Assay, a bias-controlled multiplex PCR. On the authors' methods: The number of nucleated cells in each sample was estimated by amplification of reference gene primers within the assay. To quantify the absolute abundance of each unique TCRbeta CDR3 rearrangement, sequence reads were collapsed and filtered. Productive Simpson clonality was computed per sample as the square root of Simpson's diversity index over productive rearrangements. TCRdb took this table from immuneACCESS and kept in-frame rearrangements with V and J called. Such tables lack part of the clones; where checked against another copy, unresolved V genes explain under half of the gap, and the rest is unexplained. V, J and clone size derive from that table, while D and trimming were established from the DNA sequence. The sample table lists roughly 110,000 clones, over 70% of them with a count of one. The ten largest clones represent roughly 1.5% of the sample.

The origin of this receptor is a man between 45 and 60 years old with acute or convalescent COVID-19. Sequenced: peripheral blood.

The nucleotide sequence reads as follows: TGTGCCAGCAGTAGGGACAGCTCAGAGCAGTACGTC. Its amino acids are CASSRDSSEQYV. The chain is encoded by TRBV13 joined to TRBJ2-7; 7 junctional bases match TRBD1. For this chain, trimming is 6 bases at the V end and 7 bases at the J end, and the number of junction bases without a gene match is 6. The CDR3, from cysteine to valine, totals 12 residues. Only the CDR3 DNA stays, 36 bases, in frame from base 1. CDR1 and CDR2 (PRHDT, FYEKMQ) derive from the germline V gene (reference sequence).